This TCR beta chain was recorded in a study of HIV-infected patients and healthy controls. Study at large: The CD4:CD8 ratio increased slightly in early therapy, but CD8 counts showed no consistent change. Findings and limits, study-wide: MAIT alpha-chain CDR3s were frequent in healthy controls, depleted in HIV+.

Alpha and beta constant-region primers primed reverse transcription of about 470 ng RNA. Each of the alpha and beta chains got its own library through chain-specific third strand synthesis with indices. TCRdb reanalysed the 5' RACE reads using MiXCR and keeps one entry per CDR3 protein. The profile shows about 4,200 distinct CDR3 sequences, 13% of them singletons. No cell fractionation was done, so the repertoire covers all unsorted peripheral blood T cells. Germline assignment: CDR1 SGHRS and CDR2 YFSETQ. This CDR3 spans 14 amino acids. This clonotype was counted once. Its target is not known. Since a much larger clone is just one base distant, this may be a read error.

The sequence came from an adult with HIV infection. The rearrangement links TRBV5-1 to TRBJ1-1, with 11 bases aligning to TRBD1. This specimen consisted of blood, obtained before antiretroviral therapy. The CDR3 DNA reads TGCGACAGCAGCTTTGGGACAGGGGGGACTGAAGCTTTCTTT. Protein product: CDSSFGTGGTEAFF.